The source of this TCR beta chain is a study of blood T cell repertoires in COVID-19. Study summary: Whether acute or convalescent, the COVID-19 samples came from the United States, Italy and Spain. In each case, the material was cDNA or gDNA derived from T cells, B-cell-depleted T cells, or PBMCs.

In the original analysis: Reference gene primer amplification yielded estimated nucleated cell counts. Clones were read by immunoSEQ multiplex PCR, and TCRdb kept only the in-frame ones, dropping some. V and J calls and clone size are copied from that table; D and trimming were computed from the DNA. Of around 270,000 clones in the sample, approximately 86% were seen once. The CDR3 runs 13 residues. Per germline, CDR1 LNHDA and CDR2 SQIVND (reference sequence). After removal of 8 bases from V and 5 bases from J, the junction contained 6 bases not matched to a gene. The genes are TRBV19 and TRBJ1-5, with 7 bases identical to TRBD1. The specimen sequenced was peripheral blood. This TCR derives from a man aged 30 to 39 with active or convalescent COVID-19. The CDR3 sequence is CASERQGHQPQHF. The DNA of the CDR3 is TGTGCCAGTGAACGACAGGGACATCAGCCCCAGCATTTT.